The clone carrying this T cell receptor (beta chain) came up a few times. As yet, its antigen is unknown. Trimming pared 5 bases from V and 6 bases from J, leaving 14 bases between. CDR1 and CDR2 from the germline V gene are SGHRS and YFSETQ. The CDR3 length is 13 residues. The sample belongs to a study of cytomegalovirus exposure and HLA in healthy donors. Findings and limits, study-wide: The productive fraction for most TCR beta V segments was about 87% or about 30% in an earlier analysis. TCR beta chains numbering more than 150 were designated cytomegalovirus-associated.

The PCR made use of 60 Vbeta and 13 Jbeta primers. The table came from immunoSEQ multiplex PCR; TCRdb's copy has only in-frame clones and leaves some out. This sample carries tens of thousands of clones, 78% of them seen once, and the ten largest clones take roughly 3%. The sequenced sample was PBMCs. This sequence joins TRBV5-1 and TRBJ1-2; perhaps TRBD1 as D (5 bases). This receptor was identified in a woman aged 40 to 50 in good health and CMV-seronegative. Here the CDR3 reads CASRATVQDGYTF. The CDR3 DNA reads as TGCGCCAGCAGGGCGACAGTTCAGGATGGCTACACCTTC.